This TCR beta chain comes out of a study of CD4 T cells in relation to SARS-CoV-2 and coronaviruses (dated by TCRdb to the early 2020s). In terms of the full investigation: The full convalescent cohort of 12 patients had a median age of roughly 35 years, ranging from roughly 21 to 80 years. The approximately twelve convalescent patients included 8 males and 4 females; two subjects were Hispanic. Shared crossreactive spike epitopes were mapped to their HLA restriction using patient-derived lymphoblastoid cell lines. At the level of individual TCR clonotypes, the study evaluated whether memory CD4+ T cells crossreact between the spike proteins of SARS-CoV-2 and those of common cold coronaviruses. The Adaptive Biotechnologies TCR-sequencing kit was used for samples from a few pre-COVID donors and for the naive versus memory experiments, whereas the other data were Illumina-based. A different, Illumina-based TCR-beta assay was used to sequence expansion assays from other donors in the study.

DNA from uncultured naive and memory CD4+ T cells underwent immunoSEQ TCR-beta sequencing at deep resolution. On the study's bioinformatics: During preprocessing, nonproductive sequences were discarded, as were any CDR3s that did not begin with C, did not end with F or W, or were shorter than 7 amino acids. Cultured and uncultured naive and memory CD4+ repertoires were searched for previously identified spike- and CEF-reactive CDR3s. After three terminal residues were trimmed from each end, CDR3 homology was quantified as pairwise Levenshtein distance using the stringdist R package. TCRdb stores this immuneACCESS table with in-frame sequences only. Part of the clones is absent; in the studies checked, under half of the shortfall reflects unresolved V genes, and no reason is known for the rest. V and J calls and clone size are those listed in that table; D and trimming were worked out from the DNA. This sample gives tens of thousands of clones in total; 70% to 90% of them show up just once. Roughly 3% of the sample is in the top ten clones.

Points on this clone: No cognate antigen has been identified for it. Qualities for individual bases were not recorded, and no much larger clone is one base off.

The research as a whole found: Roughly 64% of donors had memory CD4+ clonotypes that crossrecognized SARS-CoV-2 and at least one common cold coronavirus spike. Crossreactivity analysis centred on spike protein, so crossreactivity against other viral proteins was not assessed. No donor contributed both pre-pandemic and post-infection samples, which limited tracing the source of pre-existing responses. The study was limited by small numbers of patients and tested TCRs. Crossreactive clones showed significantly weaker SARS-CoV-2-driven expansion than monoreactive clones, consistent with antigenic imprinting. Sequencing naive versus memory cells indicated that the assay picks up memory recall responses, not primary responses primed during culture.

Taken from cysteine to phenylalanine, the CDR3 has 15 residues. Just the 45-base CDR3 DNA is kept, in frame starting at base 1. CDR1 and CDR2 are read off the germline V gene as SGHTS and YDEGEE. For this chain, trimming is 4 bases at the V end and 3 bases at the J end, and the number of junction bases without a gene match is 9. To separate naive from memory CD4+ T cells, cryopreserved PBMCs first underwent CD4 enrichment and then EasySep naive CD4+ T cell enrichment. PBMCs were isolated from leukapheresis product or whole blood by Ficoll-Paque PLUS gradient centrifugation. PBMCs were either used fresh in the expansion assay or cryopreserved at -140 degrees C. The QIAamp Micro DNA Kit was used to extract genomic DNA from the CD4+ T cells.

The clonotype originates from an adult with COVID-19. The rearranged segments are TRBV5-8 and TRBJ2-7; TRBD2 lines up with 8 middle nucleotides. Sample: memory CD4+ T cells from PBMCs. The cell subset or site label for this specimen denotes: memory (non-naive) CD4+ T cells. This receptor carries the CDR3 CASSPRDTSGYEQYF. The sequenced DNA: TGTGCCAGCAGCCCAAGGGATACTAGCGGCTACGAGCAGTACTTC.